The 11 T cell receptor beta chains below come from one sample, sequenced in a study of blood T cell repertoires in COVID-19. Method: immunoSEQ multiplex PCR; TCRdb's copy keeps in-frame clones and lacks some. The sample includes some 200,000 clones, around 81% of them seen just once. Sequenced sample: peripheral blood. The receptors shown here come from a woman aged 70-85 years with acute or convalescent COVID-19.

The chain recombines TRBV11-2 with TRBJ2-5; 8 bases agree with TRBD2. CDR3 length equals 16 residues. Looked up from germline, CDR1 is SGHAT and CDR2 is FQNNGV. J was trimmed by 0 bases and V by 2 bases; bases with no gene match: 5. In DNA, the CDR3 is TGTGCCAGCAGCTTATTTCGGGGGGGAAACCAAGAGACCCAGTACTTC. Protein: CASSLFRGGNQETQYF. The whole variable domain, filled in from reference TRBV11-2 and TRBJ2-5, reads EAGVAQSPRYKIIEKRQSVAFWCNPISGHATLYWYQQILGQGPKLLIQFQNNGVVDDSQLPKDRFSAERLKGVDSTLKIQPAKLEDSAVYLCASSLFRGGNQETQYFGPGTRLLVL.

The chain recombines TRBV29-1 with TRBJ2-7; 7 nucleotides agree with TRBD2. Losses at the gene ends were 4 bases for V and 5 bases for J; bases not matched to a gene: 17. Germline V gives CDR1 SQVTM, CDR2 ANQGSEA. CDR3 length: 16 amino acids. CDR3 sequence reads: CSVVGPGRTRGNEQYF. DNA for the CDR3: TGCAGCGTTGTGGGCCCTGGTAGGACTAGAGGAAACGAGCAGTACTTC.

V and J are TRBV6-5 and TRBJ2-3; TRBD2 matches 9 bases. The CDR3 sequence is 15 residues long. V shed 7 bases and J 6 bases; nucleotides not matched to a gene: 11. CDR1 and CDR2 (germline): MNHEY, SVGAGI. CDR3: CASTPGTSILDTQYF. The CDR3 DNA is TGTGCCAGCACCCCCGGGACTAGCATCCTGGATACGCAGTATTTT.

CDR3 sequence (DNA): TGTGCCAGCAGTTCCCCAAGCGGGACCTACGAGCAGTACTTC. Protein: CASSSPSGTYEQYF. The gene calls are TRBV28 and TRBJ2-7, with 7 positions matching TRBD2. Trimming removed 4 bases from V and 2 bases from J; junction bases left unmatched: 5. This CDR3 region has 14 residues. The germline V gene encodes CDR1 MDHEN and CDR2 SYDVKM.

Comments on this clone: A junction end diverges from the germline sequence, so it may reflect a read error. The CDR3 DNA reads as TGTGCCAGCAGCCCAGGGGACAGGGGGAACGCCTTC. Translation gives CASSPGDRGNAF. The chain uses TRBV9 and TRBJ1-2, with 11 bases that match TRBD1. Per germline, CDR1 SGDLS and CDR2 YYNGEE. The CDR3 spans 12 residues.

This chain links TRBV5-4 with TRBJ2-7, with 7 bases matching TRBD2. The length of the CDR3 is 17 residues. Looked up from germline, CDR1 is SGHNT and CDR2 is YYREEE (reference sequence). With 4 bases clipped from V and 1 base from J, the junction kept 14 bases outside the gene matches. Written as DNA, the CDR3 is TGTGCCAGCAGCGCTGGGGAGGGCCCAGCTCTATCCTACGAGCAGTACTTC. This encodes CASSAGEGPALSYEQYF. The whole variable domain, filled in from reference TRBV5-4 and TRBJ2-7, reads ETGVTQSPTHLIKTRGQQVTLRCSSQSGHNTVSWYQQALGQGPQFIFQYYREEENGRGNFPPRFSGLQFPNYSSELNVNALELDDSALYLCASSAGEGPALSYEQYFGPGTRLTVT.

CDR3 nucleotide sequence: TGTGCCACCAGCAGATCAACAGTGAGCTCTGGAAACACCATATATTTT. Amino acids: CATSRSTVSSGNTIYF. V gene TRBV15 combines with J gene TRBJ1-3; D ambiguous. V lost 2 bases and J 0 bases, leaving 11 bases between the germline ends. CDR1 is LNHNV and CDR2 is YYDKDF in the germline V gene (reference sequence). This CDR3 is 16 amino acids long.

CDR3 amino acids: CASGFDLAGPLSSPYF. DNA of the CDR3: TGTGCTAGTGGTTTTGATCTAGCGGGGCCATTGTCCAGTCCGTATTTT. The chain uses TRBV12-5 and TRBJ2-3, with 9 bases matching TRBD2. CDR1 is LGHNT and CDR2 is FRNRAP in the germline V gene. The trim removed 3 bases at V and 14 bases at J, leaving 18 bases unmatched. The CDR3 totals 16 residues.

CDR3: CSVVPGIGSYEQYF. CDR3 in DNA: TGCAGCGTTGTTCCAGGGATCGGCTCCTACGAGCAGTACTTC. The chain links TRBV29-1 to TRBJ2-7; possible D gene TRBD1, 5 bases. Germline V CDR1 and CDR2: SQVTM, ANQGSEA. The germline V and J ends were trimmed by 4 bases and 0 bases, with 13 bases remaining between them. The CDR3 is made up of 14 amino acids.

The chain recombines TRBV27 with TRBJ1-6; 9 positions match TRBD1. Germline V gene data show CDR1 as MNHEY and CDR2 as SMNVEV (reference sequence). This CDR3 is 19 amino acids long. J was trimmed by 3 bases and V by 2 bases; bases with no gene match: 11. The chain's CDR3 is CASSLVGTGYTIYNSPLHF. In DNA form, the CDR3 reads TGTGCCAGCAGTTTAGTCGGGACAGGGTATACAATCTATAATTCACCCCTCCACTTT.

The chain recombines TRBV18 with TRBJ1-2, with 9 nucleotides matching TRBD1. Unmatched junction bases numbered 4, after V lost 3 bases and J lost 5 bases. The CDR3 sequence is 14 residues long. CDR1 is KGHSH and CDR2 is LQKENI in the germline V gene. DNA of the CDR3: TGTGCCAGCTCACCCGACAGGGGGGTTTATGGCTACACCTTC. Protein sequence: CASSPDRGVYGYTF. Complete variable domain (other parts from reference TRBV18 and TRBJ1-2): NAGVMQNPRHLVRRRGQEARLRCSPMKGHSHVYWYRQLPEEGLKFMVYLQKENIIDESGMPKERFSAEFPKEGPSILRIQQVVRGDSAAYFCASSPDRGVYGYTFGSGTRLTVV.